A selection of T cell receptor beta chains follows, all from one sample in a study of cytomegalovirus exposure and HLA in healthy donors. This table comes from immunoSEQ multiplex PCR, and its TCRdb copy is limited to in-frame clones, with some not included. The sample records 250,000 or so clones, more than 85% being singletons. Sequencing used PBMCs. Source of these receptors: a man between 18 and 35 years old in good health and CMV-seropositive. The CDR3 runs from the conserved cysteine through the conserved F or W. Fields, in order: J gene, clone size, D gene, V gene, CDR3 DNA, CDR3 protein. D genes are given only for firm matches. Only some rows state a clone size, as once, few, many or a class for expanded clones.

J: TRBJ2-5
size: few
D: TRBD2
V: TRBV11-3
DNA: TGTGCCAGCAGCTTAGGCAGCGGGAGCGACCGACAAGAGACCCAGTACTTC
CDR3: CASSLGSGSDRQETQYF

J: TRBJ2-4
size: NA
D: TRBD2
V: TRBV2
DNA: TGTGCCAGCTGGAGGACCCTAGCGGGAGATCGATGGGGCAAAAACATTCAGTACTTC
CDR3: CASWRTLAGDRWGKNIQYF

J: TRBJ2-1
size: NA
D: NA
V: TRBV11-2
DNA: TGTGCCAGCAGCTTAGTGGCGCAGGGACCCAATGAGCAGTTCTTC
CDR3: CASSLVAQGPNEQFF

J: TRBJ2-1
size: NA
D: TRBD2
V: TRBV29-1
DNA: TGCAGCGTTGAAGAAACGGGACTAGATGAGCAGTTCTTC
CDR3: CSVEETGLDEQFF

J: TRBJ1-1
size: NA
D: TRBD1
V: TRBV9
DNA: TGTGCCAGCAGCCCCCGAGACAGGGCTGAAGCTTTCTTT
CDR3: CASSPRDRAEAFF

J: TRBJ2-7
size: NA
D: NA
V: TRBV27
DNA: TGTGCCAGCAGTTTATCGGGCAGGGACGAGCAGTACTTC
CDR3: CASSLSGRDEQYF

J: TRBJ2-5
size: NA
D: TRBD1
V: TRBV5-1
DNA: TGCGCCAGCAGCAGCACCGGGACAGGGGAAGAGACCCAGTACTTC
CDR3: CASSSTGTGEETQYF

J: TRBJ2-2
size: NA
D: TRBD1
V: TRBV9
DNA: TGTGCCAGCAGCGGCCGGGACAGGGGGCCGAACACCGGGGAGCTGTTTTTT
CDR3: CASSGRDRGPNTGELFF

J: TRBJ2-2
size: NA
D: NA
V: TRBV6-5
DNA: TGTGCCAGCAGTCCCCTACTCCCGGGCCCCGGGGAGCTGTTTTTT
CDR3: CASSPLLPGPGELFF

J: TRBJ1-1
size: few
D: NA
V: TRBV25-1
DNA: TGTGCCAGCAGTGAATATCTGGGGGCTGGCACTGAAGCTTTCTTT
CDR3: CASSEYLGAGTEAFF

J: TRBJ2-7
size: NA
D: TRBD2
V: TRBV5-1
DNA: TGCGCCAGCAGCTTGAGGCGGGAGGGCCCATACGAGCAGTACTTC
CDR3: CASSLRREGPYEQYF

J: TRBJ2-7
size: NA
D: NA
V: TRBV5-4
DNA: TGTGCCAGCAGCTTGGAAGGGGCCCGATTCTACGAGCAGTACTTC
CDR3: CASSLEGARFYEQYF

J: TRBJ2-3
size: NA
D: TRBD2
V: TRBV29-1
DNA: TGCAGCGTTGAAGAACCGGGACTAGCGAGTCCAGATACGCAGTATTTT
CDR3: CSVEEPGLASPDTQYF

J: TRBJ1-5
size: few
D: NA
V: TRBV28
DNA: TGTGCCAGCAGTTTAGGTCGGGAGAGCTGGGGGAATCAGCCCCAGCATTTT
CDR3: CASSLGRESWGNQPQHF

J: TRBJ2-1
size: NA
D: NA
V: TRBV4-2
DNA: TGTGCCAGCAGCCAAGTAGCTTCCCCCGACAATGAGCAGTTCTTC
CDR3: CASSQVASPDNEQFF

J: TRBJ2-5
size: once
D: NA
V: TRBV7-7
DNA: TGTGCCAGCAGCTTACAGGGAGGGGGTTTACAAGAGACCCAGTACTTC
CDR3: CASSLQGGGLQETQYF

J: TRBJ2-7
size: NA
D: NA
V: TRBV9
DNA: TGTGCCAGCAGCGTAGGTAGCAGTACCTACGAGCAGTACTTC
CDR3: CASSVGSSTYEQYF

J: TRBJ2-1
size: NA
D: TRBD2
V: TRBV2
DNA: TGTGCCAGCAGTGAAGGTCCTAGCGGCGTTTACAATGAGCAGTTCTTC
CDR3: CASSEGPSGVYNEQFF

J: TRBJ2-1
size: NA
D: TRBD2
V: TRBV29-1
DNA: TGCAGCGTTGAAGACCCTAGCGGGAGGGCTAGTGAGCAGTTCTTC
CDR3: CSVEDPSGRASEQFF

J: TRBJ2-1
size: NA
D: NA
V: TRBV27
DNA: TGTGCCAGCTCGTTGGGGGGGCCATTGAACAATGAGCAGTTCTTC
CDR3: CASSLGGPLNNEQFF

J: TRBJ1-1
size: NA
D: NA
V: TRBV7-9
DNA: TGTGCCAGCAGCTTAGATCGCAATGAAGCTTTCTTT
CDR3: CASSLDRNEAFF

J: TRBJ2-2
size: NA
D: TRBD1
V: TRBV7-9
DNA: TGTGCCAGCAGCTTAGCGCCACGGACAGGGATCACCGGGGAGCTGTTTTTT
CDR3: CASSLAPRTGITGELFF

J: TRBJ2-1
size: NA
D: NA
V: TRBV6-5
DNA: TGTGCCAGCAGTTACGACCGGAGCTCCTACAATGAGCAGTTCTTC
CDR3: CASSYDRSSYNEQFF

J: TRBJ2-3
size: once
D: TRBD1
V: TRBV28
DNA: TGTGCCAGCAGTTTTTTTGGGGACAGCCGCACAGATACGCAGTATTTT
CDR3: CASSFFGDSRTDTQYF

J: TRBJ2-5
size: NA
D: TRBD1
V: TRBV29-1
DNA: TGCAGCGGGCGGACAGGCGGCGAGACCCAGTACTTC
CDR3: CSGRTGGETQYF

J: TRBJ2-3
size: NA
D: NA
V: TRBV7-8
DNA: TGTGCCGGGAGGAGGGGACTCACAGATACGCAGTATTTT
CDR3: CAGRRGLTDTQYF

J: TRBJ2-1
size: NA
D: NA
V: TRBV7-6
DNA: TGTGCCAGCAGAGGGGAACCCAATGAGCAGTTCTTC
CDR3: CASRGEPNEQFF

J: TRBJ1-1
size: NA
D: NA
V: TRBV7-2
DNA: TGTGCCAGCACCATTAACACTGAAGCTTTCTTT
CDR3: CASTINTEAFF

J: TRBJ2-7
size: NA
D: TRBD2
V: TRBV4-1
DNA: TGCGCCAGCAGCCGAACCGGGTTAGCGGGAGACTACGAGCAGTACTTC
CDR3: CASSRTGLAGDYEQYF

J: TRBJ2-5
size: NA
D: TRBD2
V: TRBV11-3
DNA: TGTGCCAGCAGCTTAGGGGACGCGGGAGCAGAGACCCAGTACTTC
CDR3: CASSLGDAGAETQYF

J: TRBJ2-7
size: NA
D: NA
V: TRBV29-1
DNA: TGCAGCGCGCGGATTATCAGGGGATCCTCCTACGAGCAGTACTTC
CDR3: CSARIIRGSSYEQYF

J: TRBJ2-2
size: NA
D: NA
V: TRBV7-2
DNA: TGTGCCAGCAGCTTAGGGCCCCGGCGGTACACCGGGGAGCTGTTTTTT
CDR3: CASSLGPRRYTGELFF

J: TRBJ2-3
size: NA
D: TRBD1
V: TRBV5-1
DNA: TGCGCCAGCAGCTTAGGACAGGGAATCACAGATACGCAGTATTTT
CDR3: CASSLGQGITDTQYF

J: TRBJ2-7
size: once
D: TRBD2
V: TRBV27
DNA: TGTGCCAGCAGCGCGAAGCCACCGGGACTAGCGGGAAACGAGCAGTACTTC
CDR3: CASSAKPPGLAGNEQYF

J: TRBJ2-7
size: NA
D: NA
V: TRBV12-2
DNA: TGTGCAAGTCGCTTAGTGGTAGGGTGCTACGAGCAGTACTTC
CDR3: CASRLVVGCYEQYF

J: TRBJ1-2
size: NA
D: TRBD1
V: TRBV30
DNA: TGTGCCTGGAGTCCCGGCAGGGGGCGCGACTATGGCTACACCTTC
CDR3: CAWSPGRGRDYGYTF

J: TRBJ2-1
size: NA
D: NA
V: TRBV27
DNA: TGTGCCAGCAGTTTATTGGGCTCAACCTACAATGAGCAGTTCTTC
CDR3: CASSLLGSTYNEQFF

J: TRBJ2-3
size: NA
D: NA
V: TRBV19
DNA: TGTGCCAGTAGTATTTGGCTGGGGGATACGCAGTATTTT
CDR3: CASSIWLGDTQYF

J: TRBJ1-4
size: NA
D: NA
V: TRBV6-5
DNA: TGTGCCAGCAGAAAAGACGCAACTAATGAAAAACTGTTTTTT
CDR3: CASRKDATNEKLFF

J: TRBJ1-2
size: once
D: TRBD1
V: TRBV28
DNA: TGTGCCAGCAGTGTCAGGGGGTATGGCTACACCTTC
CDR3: CASSVRGYGYTF

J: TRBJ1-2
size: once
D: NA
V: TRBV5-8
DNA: TGTGCCAGCAGCCCGACAGCTAACTATGGCTACACCTTC
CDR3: CASSPTANYGYTF

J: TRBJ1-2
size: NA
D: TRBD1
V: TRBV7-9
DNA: TGTGCCAGCAGCTTGACAGGGGATGATGGCTACACCTTC
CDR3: CASSLTGDDGYTF

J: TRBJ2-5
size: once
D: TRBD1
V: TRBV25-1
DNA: TGTGCCAGCAGTGGGGACAGGGGGCTGATAGGAGAGACCCAGTACTTC
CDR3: CASSGDRGLIGETQYF

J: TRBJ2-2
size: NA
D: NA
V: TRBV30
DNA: TGTGCCTGGAGTCCAAGACAGAACGGGGAGCTGTTTTTT
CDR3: CAWSPRQNGELFF

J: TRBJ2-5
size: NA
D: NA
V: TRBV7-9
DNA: TGTGCCAGCAGCTTAGGGGGACTCCAAGAGACCCAGTACTTC
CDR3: CASSLGGLQETQYF

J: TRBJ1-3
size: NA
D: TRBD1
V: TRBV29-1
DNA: TGCAGCGTTGGGGACAGGGGGATGAACACCATATATTTT
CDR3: CSVGDRGMNTIYF

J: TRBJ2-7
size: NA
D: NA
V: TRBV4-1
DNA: TGCGCCAGCAGCCAAGCGACAGCAGGCTCCTACGAGCAGTACTTC
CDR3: CASSQATAGSYEQYF

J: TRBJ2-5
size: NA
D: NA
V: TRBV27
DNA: TGTGCCAGCAGTATCAACCGGGGAACCGGGGAGACCCAGTACTTC
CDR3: CASSINRGTGETQYF

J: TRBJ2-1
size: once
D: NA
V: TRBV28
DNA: TGTGCCAGCAGCCACAATGAGCAGTTCTTC
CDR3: CASSHNEQFF

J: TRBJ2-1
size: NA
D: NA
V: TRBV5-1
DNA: TGCGCCAGCAGCTCCGGGTCCGGGGATGAGCAGTTCTTC
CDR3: CASSSGSGDEQFF

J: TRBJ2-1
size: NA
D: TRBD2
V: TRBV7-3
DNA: TGTGCCAGCAGCTTACTAGCGGGAGTCGGGAATGAGCAGTTCTTC
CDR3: CASSLLAGVGNEQFF

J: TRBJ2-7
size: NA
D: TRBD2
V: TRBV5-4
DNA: TGTGCCAGCAGCTTGGTTGGGACTAGCGGCTACGAGCAGTACTTC
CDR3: CASSLVGTSGYEQYF

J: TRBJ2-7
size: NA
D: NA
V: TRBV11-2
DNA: TGTGCCAGCAGCTTAGATCGAGTGTACGAGCAGTACTTC
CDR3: CASSLDRVYEQYF